These 8 T cell receptor beta chains originate from one sample sequenced in a study of CD8 T cells in Susac syndrome. Random-hexamer reverse transcription was applied to roughly 0.5 to 1 ug RNA. One entry per CDR3 protein, called by TCRdb with MiXCR from the immunoSEQ multiplex PCR reads. The data hold under 200,000 distinct CDR3 sequences, with approximately 94% observed a single time. Sequenced material: CD4+ T cells from PBMCs. These receptors all come from a human donor with Susac syndrome.

V is TRBV12-3 or TRBV12-4 and J is TRBJ1-5, with TRBD1 matching over 8 bases. Germline trimming cut 6 bases from V and 7 bases from J; bases unmatched to any gene: 5. CDR3 length equals 13 residues. In nucleotides, the CDR3 is TGTGCCAGCAGGGACAGGGTTGGGCAGCCCCAGCATTTT. This sequence encodes CASRDRVGQPQHF.

This rearrangement joins TRBV12-3 or TRBV12-4 to TRBJ1-5; D uncertain. The CDR3 is made up of 14 amino acids. V shed 3 bases and J shed 3 bases, with 9 bases lying between them. The CDR3 loop is CASSFEGHNQPQHF. In nucleotides, the CDR3 is TGTGCCAGCAGTTTTGAAGGGCACAATCAGCCCCAGCATTTT.

The chain combines TRBV29-1 with TRBJ2-1; TRBD1 matches 8 bases. J gave up 3 bases and V 7 bases, and 5 bases lay outside the gene matches. This CDR3 region has 13 residues. Germline loops: CDR1 SQVTM, CDR2 ANQGSEA. CDR3 protein: CSATTGVYNEQFF. Here the CDR3 DNA reads TGCAGCGCTACGACAGGGGTCTACAATGAGCAGTTCTTC.

The chain combines TRBV29-1 with TRBJ1-1, with TRBD1 identical over 9 bases. The CDR3 is 12 amino acids. Trimming cost V 5 bases and J 7 bases; bases outside gene matches: 5. CDR1 and CDR2 from the germline V gene are SQVTM and ANQGSEA. The CDR3 DNA reads as TGCAGCGTTCACAGGGGGCTGGGTGAAGCTTTCTTT. Amino acids: CSVHRGLGEAFF.

The V and J genes are TRBV2 and TRBJ1-4; weak D call: TRBD1 (5 bases). This CDR3 has 15 amino acids. Germline V CDR1 and CDR2: SNHLY, FYNNEI. Trimming pared 6 bases from V and 8 bases from J, leaving 19 bases between. This CDR3 reads CASSETGTDKEKLFF. The CDR3 DNA is TGTGCCAGCAGCGAAACCGGGACGGACAAGGAAAAACTGTTTTTT.

The table lists this clonotype with a few counts. This chain connects TRBV6-1 to TRBJ2-5; tentative D call: TRBD2 (6 bases). Per the germline V gene, CDR1 is MNHNS and CDR2 is SASEGT. V lost 8 bases, J lost 4 bases, and 17 bases lay in between. The CDR3 loop spans 14 amino acids. CDR3 sequence: CASASHAAGETQYF. CDR3 nucleotide sequence: TGTGCCAGCGCATCCCACGCAGCGGGAGAGACCCAGTACTTC.

The V and J genes are TRBV7-2 and TRBJ1-1, with D perhaps TRBD1 (5 bases). Germline V CDR1 and CDR2: SGHTA, FQGNSA. Trimming left V 3 bases short and J 4 bases short, with 15 bases between. This CDR3 has 15 amino acids. The CDR3 DNA sequence: TGTGCCAGCAGCTTCTGGACTCCCGGGGGCACTGAAGCTTTCTTT. Encoded protein: CASSFWTPGGTEAFF.

This sequence joins TRBV20-1 and TRBJ2-5, with no clear D. CDR3 length: 16 amino acids. Germline V gene sequence: CDR1 DFQATT, CDR2 SNEGSKA (reference sequence). The V end was cut by 1 base, the J end by 5 bases, with 20 bases between. CDR3 amino acids: CSARATLDWEWETQYF. CDR3 coding DNA: TGCAGTGCTAGAGCCACGCTCGACTGGGAATGGGAGACCCAGTACTTC.